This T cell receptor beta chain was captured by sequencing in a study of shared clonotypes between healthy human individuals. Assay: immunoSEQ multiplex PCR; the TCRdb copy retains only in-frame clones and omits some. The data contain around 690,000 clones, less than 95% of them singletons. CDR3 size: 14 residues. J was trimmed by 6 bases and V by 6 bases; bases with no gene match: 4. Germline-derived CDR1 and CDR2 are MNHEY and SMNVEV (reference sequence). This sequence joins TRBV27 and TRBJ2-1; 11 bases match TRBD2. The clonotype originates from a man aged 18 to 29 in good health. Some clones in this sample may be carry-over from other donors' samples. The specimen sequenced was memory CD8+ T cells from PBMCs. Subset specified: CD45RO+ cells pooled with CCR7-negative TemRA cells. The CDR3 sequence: CASRLAGGRNEQFF. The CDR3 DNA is TGTGCCAGCAGGCTAGCGGGGGGTCGCAATGAGCAGTTCTTC.